This T cell receptor (beta chain) appears in the sequencing data of a study of blood T cell repertoires in COVID-19. In the study overall: T cells, B-cell-depleted T cells, or PBMCs provided the cDNA or gDNA that served as material.

In the authors' workflow: Amplification of reference gene primers provided the estimated nucleated cell counts. Assay used: immunoSEQ multiplex PCR; TCRdb lists only in-frame clones, some missing. V, J and clone size derive from that table, while D and trimming were established from the DNA sequence. Of approximately 10,000 clones in the sample, 71% were seen once. This CDR3 has 13 amino acids. Trimming took 1 base from V and 7 from J; bases not matched to a gene: 0. Germline CDR1 is LGHDT and CDR2 is YNNKEL (reference sequence). The sequenced material came from peripheral blood. This rearrangement joins TRBV3-1 (or the pseudogene TRBV3-2) to TRBJ2-1, with 8 bases that match TRBD2. The origin of this receptor is a man aged 55 to 70 with COVID-19, enrolled during active disease. The DNA for the CDR3 is TGTGCCAGCAGCCAAGCTAGCGGGAATGAGCAGTTCTTC. Its translation: CASSQASGNEQFF.